This section outlines one T cell receptor beta chain sequence together with its context. Antigen: not known. Genomic DNA from each subset was divided evenly over several immunoSEQ plates. Profiled with immunoSEQ multiplex PCR; TCRdb holds only in-frame clones, not every one. The repertoire consists of approximately 480,000 clones, with about 79% occurring once and the leading ten covering around 13%. Germline CDR1 is GTSNPN and CDR2 is SVGIG (reference sequence). Trimming stripped 0 bases from V and 4 bases from J, with 10 bases between. The CDR3 has 14 residues. The sample is drawn from a study of shared clonotypes between healthy human individuals. Study observations and caveats: A limitation of the genetic and exposure-history diversity represented arose from few donors. Investigators expected sequencing depth to affect clonotype sharing among donors.

The donors, healthy adults who were HIV-negative, had experienced no recent acute infections or vaccinations. This TCR derives from a middle-aged woman in good health. Some clones in this sample may be carry-over from other donors' samples. The sequenced sample was PBMCs. The chain recombines TRBV30 with TRBJ1-5; D remains ambiguous. The CDR3 is CAWSVGQINQPQHF. CDR3 DNA: TGTGCCTGGAGTGTCGGGCAGATAAATCAGCCCCAGCATTTT. Full variable domain (missing parts from reference TRBV30 and TRBJ1-5): SQTIHQWPATLVQPVGSPLSLECTVEGTSNPNLYWYRQAAGRGLQLLFYSVGIGQISSEVPQNLSASRPQDRQFILSSKKLLLSDSGFYLCAWSVGQINQPQHFGDGTRLSIL.